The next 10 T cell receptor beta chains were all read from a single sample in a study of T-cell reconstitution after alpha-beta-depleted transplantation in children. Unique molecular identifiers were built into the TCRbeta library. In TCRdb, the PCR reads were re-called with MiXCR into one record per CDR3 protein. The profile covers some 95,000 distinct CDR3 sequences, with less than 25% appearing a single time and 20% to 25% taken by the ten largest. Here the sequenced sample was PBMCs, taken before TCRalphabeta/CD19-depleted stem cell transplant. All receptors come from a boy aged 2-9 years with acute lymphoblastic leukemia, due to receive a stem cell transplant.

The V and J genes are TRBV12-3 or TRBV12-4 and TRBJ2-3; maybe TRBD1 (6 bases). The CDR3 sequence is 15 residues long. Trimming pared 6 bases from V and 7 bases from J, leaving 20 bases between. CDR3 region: CASSPIGTPWNTQYF. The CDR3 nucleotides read TGTGCCAGCAGCCCGATCGGGACACCCTGGAATACGCAGTATTTT.

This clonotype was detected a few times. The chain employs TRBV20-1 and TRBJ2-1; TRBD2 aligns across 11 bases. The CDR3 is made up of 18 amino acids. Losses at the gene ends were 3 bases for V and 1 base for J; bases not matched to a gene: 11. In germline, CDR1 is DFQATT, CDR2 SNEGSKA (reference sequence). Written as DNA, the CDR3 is TGCAGTGCTAGGGGGACTAGCGGAGGGCCTCAGTCCTACAATGAGCAGTTCTTC. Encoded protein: CSARGTSGGPQSYNEQFF.

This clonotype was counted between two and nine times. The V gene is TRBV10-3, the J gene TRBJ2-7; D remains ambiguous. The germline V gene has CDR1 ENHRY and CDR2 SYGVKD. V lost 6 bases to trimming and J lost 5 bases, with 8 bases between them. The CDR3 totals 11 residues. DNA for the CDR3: TGTGCCATCAGCTCCCTGAACGAGCAGTACTTC. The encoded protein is CAISSLNEQYF.

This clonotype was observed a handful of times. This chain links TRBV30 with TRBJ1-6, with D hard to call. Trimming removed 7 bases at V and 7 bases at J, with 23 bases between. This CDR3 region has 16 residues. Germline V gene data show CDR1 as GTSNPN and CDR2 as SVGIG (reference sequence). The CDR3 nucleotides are TGTGCCTCCGATACATCACTACACCAGTCCAATTCACCCCTCCACTTT. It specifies CASDTSLHQSNSPLHF.

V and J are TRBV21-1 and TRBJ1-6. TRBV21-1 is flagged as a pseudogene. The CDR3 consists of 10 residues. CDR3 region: CASSSRNHPF. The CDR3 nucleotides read TGTGCCAGCAGCTCCAGAAATCACCCATTT.

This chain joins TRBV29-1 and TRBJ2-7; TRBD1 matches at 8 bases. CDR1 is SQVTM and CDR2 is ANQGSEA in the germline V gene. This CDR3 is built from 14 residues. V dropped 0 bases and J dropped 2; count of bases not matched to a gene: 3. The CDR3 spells CSVEEGTGTYEQYF. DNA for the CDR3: TGCAGCGTTGAAGAGGGGACAGGAACCTACGAGCAGTACTTC.

CDR3 residues: CASSQVASGLDYYNEQFF. In DNA, the CDR3 is TGCGCCAGCAGCCAAGTAGCCAGCGGCCTAGACTATTACAATGAGCAGTTCTTC. The V gene is TRBV4-3, the J gene TRBJ2-1; TRBD2 might be the D (5 bases). The CDR3 extends over 18 amino acids. V lost 1 base to trimming and J lost 4 bases, with 20 bases between them. CDR1 LGHNA and CDR2 YSLEER come from the germline V gene.

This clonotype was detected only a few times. CDR3 residues: CASSLRDPKAPYNEQFF. In DNA form, the CDR3 reads TGTGCCAGCAGTTTAAGGGACCCCAAAGCCCCCTACAATGAGCAGTTCTTC. This chain joins TRBV12-3 or TRBV12-4 and TRBJ2-1, with D tentatively TRBD1 or TRBD2 (5 bases each). V was trimmed by 2 bases and J by 2 bases, leaving 16 bases between them. The CDR3 runs to 17 residues.

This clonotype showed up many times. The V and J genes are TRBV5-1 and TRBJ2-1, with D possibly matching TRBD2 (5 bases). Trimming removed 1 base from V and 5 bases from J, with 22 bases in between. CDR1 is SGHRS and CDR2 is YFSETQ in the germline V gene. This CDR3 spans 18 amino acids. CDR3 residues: CASSLQAREAGGNNEQFF. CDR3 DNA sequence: TGCGCCAGCAGCTTGCAAGCGCGTGAGGCCGGAGGTAACAATGAGCAGTTCTTC.

For the CDR3, the DNA is TGTGCCAGCAGCGTGAGGGGGTACACAGATACGCAGTATTTT. Encoded protein: CASSVRGYTDTQYF. The chain employs TRBV9 and TRBJ2-3, with TRBD1 as a possible D gene (6 bases). V shed 2 bases and J shed 2 bases, with 9 bases lying between them. From germline, CDR1 is SGDLS and CDR2 YYNGEE. This CDR3 is 14 amino acids long.